This TCR beta chain derives from a study of CD8 T cells in Susac syndrome (dated by TCRdb to the late 2010s). For the wider study: Whether CD8+ T cell activation and differentiation in Susac syndrome was antigen driven was tested using repertoire sequencing. CD8+ T cell repertoire clonality was compared between over 9 healthy donors, approximately 14 Susac syndrome patients and fewer than 19 multiple sclerosis patients. Study-wide conclusions, independent of this receptor: The number of individuals in the TCR sequencing and HLA analysis was recognized as being relatively small.

The CDR3 spans 15 residues, from the cysteine through the phenylalanine. Just CDR3 DNA is preserved here, 45 bases in frame from base 1. V is trimmed back by 3 bases and J by 2 bases, and the junction contains 5 bases that no gene match accounts for. For CDR1 and CDR2, the germline V gene lists MDHEN and SYDVKM. RNA was extracted using the RNeasy kit, and roughly 0.5 to 1 ug of the RNA was reverse transcribed with random hexamers. TCR beta CDR3 regions were amplified with the immunoSEQ multiplex PCR assay covering 54 Vbeta and 13 Jbeta segments. To correct PCR amplification bias, a synthetic template baseline was used for both primer optimization and computational correction. As for the original processing: Reads were annotated to V, D and J genes per IMGT and analyzed with immunoSEQ Analyzer, keeping only productive sequences. To calculate clonality, Shannon entropy was normalized by log2 of the number of productive unique sequences and then subtracted from one. For each patient and control, public and private clones were evaluated within the 100 most prevalent clones. A clone was defined as Susac-specific if it was absent from the healthy and MS cohorts, from roughly 980 published viral clones and from other ImmuneACCESS disease sequences. In-frame beta chains were kept once TCRdb had trimmed the public reads at Q25 with fastp and called clones with MiXCR. Rows with a matching CDR3 protein are joined into one entry that keeps the most common DNA and genes. TCRdb, not the authors, supplied the V and J calls. The table for this sample lists some 260,000 distinct CDR3 sequences; 80% to 90% of them were counted only once. The ten largest make up approximately 0.11% of the sample.

High-throughput TCR beta sequencing profiled peripheral blood CD8+ and CD4+ T cells from healthy donors, Susac syndrome patients and multiple sclerosis patients. The multiple sclerosis controls were treatment-naive patients whose relapsing-remitting disease, either stable or active, fulfilled the revised McDonald criteria. Bulk CD8+ and CD4+ T cells were purified by magnetic negative isolation, while CD8+ TEMRA cells were enriched using FACS. Blood was drawn into EDTA tubes, processed within 24 hours, and PBMCs were isolated by density gradient centrifugation. PBMCs intended for TCR sequencing were cryopreserved in liquid nitrogen and were subsequently thawed in a 37 degrees C water bath. The sorted or isolated CD4+, CD8+ and CD8+ TEMRA cells had a purity of 90% or higher. Worth noting for this clonotype: This clone's antigen is unknown. Base qualities are not provided; no much larger clone lies one nucleotide away.

Sequenced sample: CD8+ T cells from PBMCs. The rearrangement combines TRBV28 with TRBJ2-3, and TRBD1 aligns with 7 junction nucleotides. The TCR was taken from a human donor with multiple sclerosis. The CDR3 reads CASSFGTVPTDTQYF. In nucleotides, the sequence is TGTGCCAGCAGTTTCGGGACAGTCCCCACAGATACGCAGTATTTT.